These 28 T cell receptor beta chains were sequenced from one sample in a study of neurological immune-mediated disorders. TCRdb analysed the 5' RACE reads with MiXCR anew, one entry per CDR3 protein. The sample has more than 45,000 distinct CDR3 sequences, about 2.5% seen once. The sample consisted of PBMCs. Receptors originate from a man aged 45-60 years with multiple sclerosis.

The table lists this clonotype with many counts. The V call is TRBV5-1, the J call TRBJ2-3; D is ambiguous. Trimming removed 4 bases at V and 8 bases at J, with 11 bases between. Looked up from germline, CDR1 is SGHRS and CDR2 is YFSETQ. This CDR3 region has 12 residues. CDR3 nucleotides: TGCGCCAGCAGCATGTCGGTAGCTACGCAGTATTTT. Amino acid sequence: CASSMSVATQYF.

This clonotype was detected ten times or more. The genes are TRBV27 and TRBJ2-5; 9 nucleotides line up with TRBD1. The CDR3 has 17 residues. CDR1 MNHEY and CDR2 SMNVEV come from the germline V gene (reference sequence). J gave up 2 bases and V 0 bases, and 7 bases lay outside the gene matches. This CDR3 reads CASSLSWTGAGQETQYF. The CDR3 nucleotides are TGTGCCAGCAGTTTATCGTGGACAGGGGCCGGACAAGAGACCCAGTACTTC.

The chain has TRBV5-1 and TRBJ2-2; D unclear. With 5 bases removed from V and 4 bases from J, the gap between germline ends came to 12 bases. In germline, CDR1 is SGHRS, CDR2 YFSETQ. The CDR3 covers 14 residues. CDR3 loop: CASSLLLATGELFF. The CDR3, as DNA: TGCGCCAGCAGTTTACTTTTAGCCACCGGGGAGCTGTTTTTT.

This clonotype was counted ten times or more. The chain uses TRBV20-1 and TRBJ2-5; tentatively, D is TRBD2 (6 bases). CDR3 length equals 15 residues. V shed 3 bases and J shed 1 base, with 15 bases lying between them. CDR1 DFQATT and CDR2 SNEGSKA come from the germline V gene (reference sequence). CDR3 amino acids: CSASSQGGIQETQYF. DNA for the CDR3: TGCAGTGCTAGTAGTCAGGGAGGCATCCAAGAGACCCAGTACTTC.

This clonotype was counted at least ten times. The gene calls are TRBV20-1 and TRBJ2-7; 7 nucleotides align to TRBD2. The CDR3 totals 14 residues. Germline values: CDR1 DFQATT, CDR2 SNEGSKA (reference sequence). With V trimmed by 3 bases and J by 2 bases, 7 bases remained unmatched. This CDR3 is CSARTVGGAYEQYF. CDR3 DNA: TGCAGTGCTAGGACAGTGGGGGGGGCCTACGAGCAGTACTTC.

This clonotype was found many times. V gene TRBV7-2 combines with J gene TRBJ1-5; no definite D call. The CDR3 loop spans 15 amino acids. Germline CDR1 reads SGHTA; CDR2 reads FQGNSA. Trimming stripped 5 bases from V and 3 bases from J, with 14 bases between. CDR3: CASSPGGAINQPQHF. CDR3 bases: TGTGCCAGCAGCCCAGGTGGTGCGATCAATCAGCCCCAGCATTTT.

There are many counts of this clonotype. The chain is built from TRBV7-2 and TRBJ2-7, with D uncertain. The length of the CDR3 is 11 residues. Trimming pared 0 bases from V and 5 bases from J, leaving 2 bases between. CDR1 SGHTA and CDR2 FQGNSA come from the germline V gene. The CDR3 DNA follows: TGTGCCAGCAGCTTAGCCGACGAGCAGTACTTC. It translates to CASSLADEQYF.

In its sample, this clonotype was seen many times. The CDR3 nucleotides read TGTGCCAGCAGCTCCGGCCGGGGGCCGAATAATAATTCACCCCTCCACTTT. Amino acids: CASSSGRGPNNNSPLHF. This chain links TRBV5-6 with TRBJ1-6; D might be TRBD1 (6 bases). In germline, CDR1 is SGHDT, CDR2 YYEEEE. V was cut by 3 bases and J by 5 bases, with 18 bases left in between. This CDR3 spans 17 amino acids.

This clonotype has a count of ten or more. The rearrangement joins TRBV5-6 to TRBJ1-1, with D unresolved. The germline gives CDR1 SGHDT, CDR2 YYEEEE. With 0 bases removed from V and 7 bases from J, the gap between germline ends came to 10 bases. The CDR3 contains 13 residues. The CDR3 DNA is TGTGCCAGCAGCTTGGGAGGGCCGGTTGAAGCTTTCTTT. Translated, it gives CASSLGGPVEAFF.

This clonotype occurred many times. The chain has TRBV6-6 and TRBJ1-1, with 9 nucleotides matching TRBD1. The CDR3 sequence is 15 residues long. CDR1 is MNHNY, CDR2 SVGAGI, per germline (reference sequence). J lost 5 bases, V lost 5 bases, and 9 bases had no gene match. The CDR3 here is CASSRTGDELTEAFF. DNA for the CDR3: TGTGCCAGCAGTCGGACAGGGGACGAGTTGACTGAAGCTTTCTTT.

The V gene is TRBV3-1, the J gene TRBJ1-5; D possibly corresponds to TRBD1 (5 bases). The germline gives CDR1 LGHDT, CDR2 YNNKEL (reference sequence). The CDR3 is made up of 14 amino acids. Trimming cost V 3 bases and J 6 bases, with 12 bases left between them. The CDR3 DNA sequence: TGTGCCAGCAGCCAGATGGGGGTGAGTCAGCCCCAGCATTTT. Translating it yields CASSQMGVSQPQHF.

This clonotype was counted many times. The rearrangement joins TRBV20-1 to TRBJ1-3, with TRBD1 as a possible D gene (5 bases). Germline CDR1 reads DFQATT; CDR2 reads SNEGSKA (reference sequence). V lost 1 base and J 9 bases, leaving 16 bases between the germline ends. CDR3 length: 14 residues. The CDR3 DNA reads TGCAGTGCTAGAGCCCCCTCGGGGCAGGGCACCATATATTTT. Translation: CSARAPSGQGTIYF.

This clonotype was detected ten times or more. The rearrangement uses TRBV7-9 and TRBJ1-1; no clear D gene. V lost 1 base and J lost 4, with 10 bases in between. The V gene's germline CDR1 is SEHNR and CDR2 FQNEAQ (reference sequence). The length of the CDR3 is 14 residues. The CDR3 coding sequence is TGTGCCAGCAGCTTAGACGGCGCTCGCACTGAAGCTTTCTTT. Translated: CASSLDGARTEAFF.

At least ten counts were recorded for this clonotype. The chain links TRBV20-1 to TRBJ2-6; D unresolved. In germline, CDR1 is DFQATT, CDR2 SNEGSKA (reference sequence). The CDR3 spans 15 residues. With 1 base removed from V and 0 bases from J, the gap between germline ends came to 7 bases. The DNA of the CDR3 is TGCAGTGCTAGAGCCAGGAGCTCTGGGGCCAACGTCCTGACTTTC. Protein product: CSARARSSGANVLTF.

This clonotype was counted between two and nine times. V usage is TRBV5-5 and J usage is TRBJ2-4; 11 bases are a match to TRBD1. The CDR3 spans 20 residues. J gave up 0 bases and V 3 bases, and 14 bases lay outside the gene matches. Germline CDR1 and CDR2: SGHKS and YYEKEE (reference sequence). In nucleotides, the CDR3 is TGTGCCAGCAGCTCCTGGTTCGGGACAGGGGGTCCGGGAGCCAAAAACATTCAGTACTTC. Translating it yields CASSSWFGTGGPGAKNIQYF.

This clonotype was observed many times. One end of the junction fails to match germline, which may point to a read error. The rearrangement links TRBV12-3 or TRBV12-4 to TRBJ1-4, with 7 bases that match TRBD1. CDR3 size: 13 residues. The CDR3 spells CASSPGGTEGVIF. The CDR3 region has the DNA TGTGCCAGCAGTCCGGGTGGGACAGAAGGGGTGATTTTT.

This clonotype was seen repeatedly, ten times or more. The CDR3 coding sequence is TGTGCCAGCAGTGAACAGGGGGACCTTCGGGCCCTCCACTTT. It specifies CASSEQGDLRALHF. V is TRBV6-1 and J is TRBJ1-6, with 7 bases aligning to TRBD1. Germline-derived CDR1 and CDR2 are MNHNS and SASEGT. The CDR3 runs 14 residues. The junction had 9 bases not matched to a gene; V was cut back by 2 bases and J by 14 bases.

This clonotype appeared many times. At one boundary the junction diverges from the germline segment, which might be a read error. The chain employs TRBV7-6 and TRBJ1-1; no firm D call. This CDR3 contains 14 residues. Per germline, CDR1 SGHVS and CDR2 FNYEAQ. The chain's CDR3 is CASNLGVRPGSSFF. The CDR3 bases are TGTGCCAGCAACTTAGGAGTCCGGCCTGGTTCGAGTTTCTTT.

This clonotype was recorded many times. The chain joins TRBV29-1 to TRBJ2-2; tentative D call: TRBD2 (5 bases). V shed 6 bases and J shed 6 bases, with 14 bases lying between them. Germline values: CDR1 SQVTM, CDR2 ANQGSEA. CDR3 length: 13 residues. The CDR3 here is CSVGLRVAGELFF. The DNA for the CDR3 is TGCAGCGTGGGGTTGCGGGTCGCCGGGGAGCTGTTTTTT.

With regard to this clonotype: One base away lies a much larger clone, so this may be a sequencing read error. The J gene is TRBJ2-1, the V gene TRBV7-2; TRBD2 aligns across 11 bases. CDR3 length equals 15 residues. In germline, CDR1 is SGHTA, CDR2 FQGNSA. The chain's CDR3 is CANSLSSGGAPEQFF. The CDR3 DNA is TGTGCCAACAGCTTAAGTAGCGGGGGGGCTCCTGAGCAGTTCTTC.

This clonotype has a count of ten or more. The genes are TRBV7-8 and TRBJ1-4; D not resolved. The CDR3 has 13 residues. Between the trimmed V and J ends, which lost 4 bases and 7 bases, there was a span of 10 bases. The germline gives CDR1 SGHVS, CDR2 FQNEAQ. The CDR3 nucleotides are TGTGCCAGCAGCTATCGGGCTCGTGAAAAACTGTTTTTT. It specifies CASSYRAREKLFF.

At least ten counts were recorded for this clonotype. The J gene is TRBJ1-6, the V gene TRBV5-1; 8 bases are shared with TRBD1. CDR1 and CDR2 from the germline V gene are SGHRS and YFSETQ. This CDR3 has 15 amino acids. Losses at the gene ends were 7 bases for V and 0 bases for J; bases not matched to a gene: 3. The CDR3 loop is CASGQGNSYNSPLHF. The CDR3 region has the DNA TGCGCCAGCGGACAGGGAAACTCCTATAATTCACCCCTCCACTTT.

This clonotype was recorded many times. V usage is TRBV20-1 and J usage is TRBJ2-3, with D tentatively TRBD1 (5 bases). V lost 6 bases, J lost 6 bases, and 13 bases lay in between. Germline CDR1 is DFQATT and CDR2 is SNEGSKA (reference sequence). This CDR3 has 12 amino acids. The CDR3 region has the DNA TGCAGTGCCAGCAAACAGGTGGATACGCAGTATTTT. It specifies CSASKQVDTQYF.

The V call is TRBV20-1, the J call TRBJ1-5; the D gene is possibly TRBD1 (5 bases). Germline-derived CDR1 and CDR2 are DFQATT and SNEGSKA (reference sequence). CDR3 length: 15 amino acids. Trimming cost V 5 bases and J 3 bases, with 17 bases left between them. In DNA, the CDR3 is TGCAGTGCTCCCGACAGCTCCCGTCCCAATCAGCCCCAGCATTTT. Translating it yields CSAPDSSRPNQPQHF.

This clonotype has at least ten counts. The chain couples TRBV12-3 or TRBV12-4 to TRBJ2-1; D is undetermined. Deletions cut 2 bases from V and 8 bases from J, with 13 bases between. This CDR3 is 14 amino acids long. DNA for the CDR3: TGTGCCAGCAGTTTAATGACCTCGGGCCATGAGCAGTTCTTC. Translated, it gives CASSLMTSGHEQFF.

This clonotype showed up many times. As DNA, the CDR3 is TGCAGTGCTAGGAAGTCTAGCGGGGGGAGGACAGATACGCAGTATTTT. Translation: CSARKSSGGRTDTQYF. This chain uses TRBV20-1 with TRBJ2-3; 11 bases agree with TRBD2. Germline CDR1 DFQATT, CDR2 SNEGSKA (reference sequence). The CDR3 has 16 residues. Unmatched junction bases numbered 8, after V lost 3 bases and J lost 3 bases.

This clonotype showed up many times. The rearrangement uses TRBV20-1 and TRBJ2-3, with D perhaps TRBD1 or TRBD2 (5 bases each). Germline values: CDR1 DFQATT, CDR2 SNEGSKA (reference sequence). V lost 3 bases and J lost 5, with 18 bases in between. The CDR3 is 15 amino acids. The CDR3 region is CSASPGTAAGDTQYF. The CDR3 DNA is TGCAGTGCTAGTCCAGGGACCGCGGCGGGAGATACGCAGTATTTT.

This clonotype was seen many times. This chain connects TRBV7-2 to TRBJ2-2; TRBD2 aligns across 8 bases. Germline V CDR1 and CDR2: SGHTA, FQGNSA. The CDR3 extends over 17 amino acids. V gave up 2 bases and J gave up 5 bases; unmatched junction bases: 10. In DNA form, the CDR3 reads TGTGCCAGCAGCTTATTAGGGCTAGCGGGTGTTACCGGGGAGCTGTTTTTT. The encoded protein is CASSLLGLAGVTGELFF.